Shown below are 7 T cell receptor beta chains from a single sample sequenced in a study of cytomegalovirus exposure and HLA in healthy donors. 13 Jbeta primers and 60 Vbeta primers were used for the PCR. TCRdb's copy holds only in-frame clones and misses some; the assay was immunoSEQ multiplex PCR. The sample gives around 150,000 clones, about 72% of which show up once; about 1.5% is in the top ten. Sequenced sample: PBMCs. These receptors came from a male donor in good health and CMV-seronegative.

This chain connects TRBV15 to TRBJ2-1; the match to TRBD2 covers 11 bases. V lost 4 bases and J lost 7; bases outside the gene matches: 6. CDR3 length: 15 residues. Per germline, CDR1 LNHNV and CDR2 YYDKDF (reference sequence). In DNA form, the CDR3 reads TGTGCCACCAGCATAACTAGCGGGAGAAGGAATGAGCAGTTCTTC. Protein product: CATSITSGRRNEQFF.

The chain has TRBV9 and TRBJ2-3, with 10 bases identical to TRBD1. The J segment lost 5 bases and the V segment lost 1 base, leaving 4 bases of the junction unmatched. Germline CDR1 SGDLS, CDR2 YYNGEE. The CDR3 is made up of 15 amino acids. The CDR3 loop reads CASSVPGQGKDTQYF. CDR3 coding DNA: TGTGCCAGCAGCGTACCGGGACAGGGGAAAGATACGCAGTATTTT.

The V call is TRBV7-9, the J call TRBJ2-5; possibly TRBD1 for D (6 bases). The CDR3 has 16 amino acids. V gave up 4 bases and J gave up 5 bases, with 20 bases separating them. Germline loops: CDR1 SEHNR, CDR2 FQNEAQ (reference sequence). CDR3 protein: CASSYPEGDPGETQYF. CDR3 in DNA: TGTGCCAGCAGCTACCCTGAGGGGGACCCGGGGGAGACCCAGTACTTC.

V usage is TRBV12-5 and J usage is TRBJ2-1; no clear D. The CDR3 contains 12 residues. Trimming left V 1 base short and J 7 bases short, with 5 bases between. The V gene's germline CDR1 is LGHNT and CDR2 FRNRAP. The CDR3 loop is CASGLGQNEQFF. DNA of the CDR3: TGTGCTAGTGGTTTGGGCCAGAATGAGCAGTTCTTC. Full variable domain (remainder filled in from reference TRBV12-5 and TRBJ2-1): DARVTQTPRHKVTEMGQEVTMRCQPILGHNTVFWYRQTMMQGLELLAYFRNRAPLDDSGMPKDRFSAEMPDATLATLKIQPSEPRDSAVYFCASGLGQNEQFFGPGTRLTVL.

CDR3 nucleotides: TGCGCCAGCAGCCCTCGGACAGTCGGCATCGAGCAGTACTTC. This gives the protein CASSPRTVGIEQYF. This rearrangement joins TRBV5-1 to TRBJ2-7; TRBD1 might be the D (6 bases). There are 14 residues in the CDR3. V was trimmed by 4 bases and J by 6 bases, leaving 17 bases between them. Per the germline V gene, CDR1 is SGHRS and CDR2 is YFSETQ.

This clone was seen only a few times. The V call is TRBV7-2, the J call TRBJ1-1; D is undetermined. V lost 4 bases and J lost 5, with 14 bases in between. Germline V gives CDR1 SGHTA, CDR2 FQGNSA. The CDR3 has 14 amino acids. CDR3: CASSSDSIGTEAFF. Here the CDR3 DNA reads TGTGCCAGCAGCTCGGACTCTATTGGGACTGAAGCTTTCTTT.

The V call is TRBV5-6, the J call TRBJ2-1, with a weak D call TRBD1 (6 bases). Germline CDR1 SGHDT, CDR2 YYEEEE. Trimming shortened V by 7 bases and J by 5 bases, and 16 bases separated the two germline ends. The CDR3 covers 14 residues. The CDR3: CASFWGRGNNEQFF. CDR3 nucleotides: TGTGCCAGCTTCTGGGGAAGGGGGAACAATGAGCAGTTCTTC. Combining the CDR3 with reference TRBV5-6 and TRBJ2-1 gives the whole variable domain DAGVTQSPTHLIKTRGQQVTLRCSPKSGHDTVSWYQQALGQGPQFIFQYYEEEERQRGNFPDRFSGHQFPNYSSELNVNALLLGDSALYLCASFWGRGNNEQFFGPGTRLTVL.